The TCR beta chain described here comes from a study of blood T cell repertoires in COVID-19. Only in-frame clones appear in the TCRdb table, and some are missing; sequencing was by immunoSEQ multiplex PCR. The sample yields fewer than 400,000 clones, more than 85% seen once. The receptor was derived from a young woman who had recovered from COVID-19. The material sequenced was PBMCs or T cells enriched from blood (not recorded which).

The CDR3 DNA reads TGTGCCAGCAGCTTAGGGGACGTCAGGGGTGAGCAGTACTTC. Translated: CASSLGDVRGEQYF. V and J are TRBV7-2 and TRBJ2-7; a possible D gene is TRBD1 (6 bases). V lost 1 base, J lost 7 bases, and 14 bases lay in between. This CDR3 region has 14 residues. The germline V gene encodes CDR1 SGHTA and CDR2 FQGNSA.